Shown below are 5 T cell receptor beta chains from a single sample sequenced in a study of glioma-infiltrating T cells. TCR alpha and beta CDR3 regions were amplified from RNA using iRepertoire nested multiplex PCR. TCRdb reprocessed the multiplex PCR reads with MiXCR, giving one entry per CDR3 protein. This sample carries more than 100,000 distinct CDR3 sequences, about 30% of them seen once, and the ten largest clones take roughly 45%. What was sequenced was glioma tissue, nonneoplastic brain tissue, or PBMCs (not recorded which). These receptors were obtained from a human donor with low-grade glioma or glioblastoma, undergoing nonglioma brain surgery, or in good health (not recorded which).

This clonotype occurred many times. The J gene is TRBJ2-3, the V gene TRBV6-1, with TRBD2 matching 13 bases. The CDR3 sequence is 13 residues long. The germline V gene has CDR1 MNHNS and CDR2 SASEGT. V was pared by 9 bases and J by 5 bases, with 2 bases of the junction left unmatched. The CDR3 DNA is TGTGCCAGTCGGACTAGCGGGGGAGATACGCAGTATTTT. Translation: CASRTSGGDTQYF.

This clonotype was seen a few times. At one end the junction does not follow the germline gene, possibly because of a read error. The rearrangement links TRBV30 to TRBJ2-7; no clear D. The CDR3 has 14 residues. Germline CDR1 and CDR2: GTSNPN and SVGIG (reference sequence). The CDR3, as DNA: TGTGCCTGGAGTGTTGATCTGGGCTCCTACGGGCAGTACTTC. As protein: CAWSVDLGSYGQYF.

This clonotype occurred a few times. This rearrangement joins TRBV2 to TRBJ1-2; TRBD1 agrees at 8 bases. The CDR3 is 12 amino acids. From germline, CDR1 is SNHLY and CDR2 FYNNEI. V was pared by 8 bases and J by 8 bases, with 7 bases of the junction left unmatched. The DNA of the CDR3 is TGTGCCAGCCCAGACAGGGGTCGCGGCTACACCTTC. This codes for CASPDRGRGYTF.

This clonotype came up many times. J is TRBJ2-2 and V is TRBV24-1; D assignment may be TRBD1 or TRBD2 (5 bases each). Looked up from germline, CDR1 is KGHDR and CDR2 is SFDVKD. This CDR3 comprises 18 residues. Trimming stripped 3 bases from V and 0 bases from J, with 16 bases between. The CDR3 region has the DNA TGTGCCACCAGTGATCCCACCTTTCCGGGGCCGAACACCGGGGAGCTGTTTTTT. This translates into CATSDPTFPGPNTGELFF.

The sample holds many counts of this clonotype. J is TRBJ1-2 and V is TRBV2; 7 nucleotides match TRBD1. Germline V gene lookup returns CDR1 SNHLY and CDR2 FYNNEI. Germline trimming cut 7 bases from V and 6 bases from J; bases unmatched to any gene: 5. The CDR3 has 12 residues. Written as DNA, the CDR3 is TGTGCCAGCAAGACAGGGAGGAATGGCTACACCTTC. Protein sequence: CASKTGRNGYTF.